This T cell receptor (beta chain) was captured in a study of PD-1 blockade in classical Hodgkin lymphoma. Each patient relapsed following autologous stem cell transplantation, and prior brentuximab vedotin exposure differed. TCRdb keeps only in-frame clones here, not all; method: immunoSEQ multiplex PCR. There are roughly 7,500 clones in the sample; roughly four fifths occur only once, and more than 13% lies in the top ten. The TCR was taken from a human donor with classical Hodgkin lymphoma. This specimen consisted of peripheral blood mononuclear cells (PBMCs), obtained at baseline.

The CDR3 is CASSQVLAGGEQETQYF. CDR3 DNA: TGTGCCAGCAGCCAAGTTTTAGCGGGAGGGGAGCAAGAGACCCAGTACTTC. V usage is TRBV4-2 and J usage is TRBJ2-5, with 11 bases aligning to TRBD2. V was pared by 1 base and J by 2 bases, with 6 bases of the junction left unmatched. The CDR3 length is 17 residues. The germline CDR1 and CDR2 sequences are LGHNA and YNFKEQ.